This TCR beta chain was profiled in a study of shared clonotypes between healthy human individuals. General study points: Represented diversity, genetic and exposure-history alike, was limited by few donors. Several donors showed sharing of around 5.3% of naive CD4 clonotypes.

In the source study's methods: Filtering differed because ImmunoSEQ produced junction-only sequences that carried no quality scores. TCRdb's copy holds only in-frame clones and misses some; the assay was immunoSEQ multiplex PCR. V and J calls and clone size are as listed in that table; D and trimming were resolved from the DNA. Of millions of clones listed, approximately 94% are singletons. The CDR3 extends over 14 amino acids. The V and J ends lost 2 bases and 4 bases respectively, with 9 bases between them. The germline V gene encodes CDR1 SNHLY and CDR2 FYNNEI. Healthy adults negative for HIV, lacking recent acute infections or vaccinations, served as donors. Comments on this clone: Its matching antigen is unknown.

The source of this sequence is a man younger than 35 in good health. The rearrangement uses TRBV2 and TRBJ1-5; D is perhaps TRBD1 (5 bases). The sequencing input was naive CD4+ T cells sorted from blood. Subset here: CD45RA+ positively selected. In DNA, the CDR3 is TGTGCCAGCAGTGAATACGGGGGGAATCAGCCCCAGCATTTT. Protein product: CASSEYGGNQPQHF. Filled out from reference TRBV2 and TRBJ1-5, the complete variable domain reads EPEVTQTPSHQVTQMGQEVILRCVPISNHLYFYWYRQILGQKVEFLVSFYNNEISEKSEIFDDQFSVERPDGSNFTLKIRSTKLEDSAMYFCASSEYGGNQPQHFGDGTRLSIL.